The 11 T cell receptor beta chains listed next were all sequenced from one sample in a study of cytomegalovirus exposure and HLA in healthy donors. PCR amplification relied on 60 Vbeta primers (plus 13 Jbeta primers). The assay was immunoSEQ multiplex PCR, and TCRdb's table has in-frame clones only and misses some. The table records 200,000 or so clones, more than 60% of them present only once. What was sequenced was PBMCs. These receptors came from a woman in her 30s in good health and CMV-seropositive.

This chain uses TRBV7-3 with TRBJ2-5, with TRBD2 identical over 8 bases. The CDR3 has 16 residues. The germline V gene encodes CDR1 SGHTA and CDR2 FQGTGA. V was pared by 2 bases and J by 2 bases, with 7 bases of the junction left unmatched. The CDR3, as DNA: TGTGCCAGCAGCTTAGCGGGGGGTCCAAAACAAGAGACCCAGTACTTC. Translation: CASSLAGGPKQETQYF.

The chain combines TRBV5-6 with TRBJ2-7, with D perhaps TRBD1 (6 bases). The CDR3 length is 15 residues. Germline loops: CDR1 SGHDT, CDR2 YYEEEE. Trimming took 4 bases from V and 3 from J, leaving 17 bases between them. The CDR3 loop is CASSVSGHGLYEQYF. The CDR3 DNA sequence: TGTGCCAGCAGCGTGTCGGGACATGGTCTCTACGAGCAGTACTTC.

The chain carries TRBV5-8 and TRBJ1-3; 9 bases line up with TRBD1. Germline CDR1 SGHTS, CDR2 YDEGEE. The CDR3 length is 14 residues. V shed 4 bases and J 5 bases; nucleotides not matched to a gene: 4. The CDR3 sequence: CASSPGTGRNTIYF. DNA of the CDR3: TGTGCCAGCAGCCCCGGGACAGGGCGAAACACCATATATTTT.

The V gene is TRBV28, the J gene TRBJ2-4, with TRBD2 identical over 8 bases. V lost 9 bases, J lost 2 bases, and 12 bases stayed unmatched. CDR1 MDHEN and CDR2 SYDVKM come from the germline V gene. The CDR3 has 16 amino acids. The CDR3: CASGEARGGSKNIQYF. For the CDR3, the DNA is TGTGCCAGTGGGGAAGCTCGCGGGGGGTCCAAAAACATTCAGTACTTC.

V and J are TRBV10-1 and TRBJ2-7; possibly TRBD1 for D (5 bases). Germline V gene data show CDR1 as WNHNN and CDR2 as SYGVQD (reference sequence). V lost 0 bases, J lost 0 bases, and 6 bases lay in between. CDR3 length equals 14 residues. Written as DNA, the CDR3 is TGCGCCAGCAGTGAGTCGCAGGGCTCCTACGAGCAGTACTTC. This encodes CASSESQGSYEQYF.

Only a few counts were recorded for this clone. V and J are TRBV4-3 and TRBJ2-5, with a possible D match to TRBD1 (7 bases). The V and J ends lost 3 bases and 6 bases respectively, with 20 bases between them. Germline loops: CDR1 LGHNA, CDR2 YSLEER. The CDR3 consists of 16 residues. Here the CDR3 reads CASSQGGTAYTKTQYF. DNA of the CDR3: TGCGCCAGCAGCCAGGGCGGGACAGCCTATACGAAGACCCAGTACTTC.

The genes are TRBV5-6 and TRBJ2-3, with a possible D match to TRBD2 (5 bases). The CDR3 length is 16 residues. Germline values: CDR1 SGHDT, CDR2 YYEEEE. V lost 0 bases to trimming and J lost 2 bases, with 13 bases between them. CDR3 DNA sequence: TGTGCCAGCAGCTTGGGCCGGGGTATAATCACAGATACGCAGTATTTT. Amino acids: CASSLGRGIITDTQYF. Combining the CDR3 with reference TRBV5-6 and TRBJ2-3 gives the whole variable domain DAGVTQSPTHLIKTRGQQVTLRCSPKSGHDTVSWYQQALGQGPQFIFQYYEEEERQRGNFPDRFSGHQFPNYSSELNVNALLLGDSALYLCASSLGRGIITDTQYFGPGTRLTVL.

The CDR3 bases are TGTGCCTGGAGTGTACAGGGGGCCCAAGGGGACTACGAGCAGTACTTC. Its protein product is CAWSVQGAQGDYEQYF. The chain links TRBV30 to TRBJ2-7; the match to TRBD1 covers 9 bases. CDR1 and CDR2 (germline): GTSNPN, SVGIG (reference sequence). The CDR3 loop spans 16 amino acids. Trimming at V came to 0 bases and at J to 3 bases, leaving 9 bases not matched to a gene.

The chain carries TRBV7-2 and TRBJ2-3; TRBD2 matches 8 bases. The CDR3 covers 16 residues. V lost 5 bases and J lost 7; bases outside the gene matches: 14. The V gene's germline CDR1 is SGHTA and CDR2 FQGNSA. The CDR3 DNA is TGTGCCAGCAGCCCCCCCGGACTAGCTCTTTTTAATACGCAGTATTTT. Translating it yields CASSPPGLALFNTQYF.

The V call is TRBV6-6, the J call TRBJ2-7; tentative D call: TRBD1 (5 bases). Trimming took 5 bases from V and 2 from J, leaving 7 bases between them. Germline values: CDR1 MNHNY, CDR2 SVGAGI (reference sequence). This CDR3 comprises 12 residues. The CDR3 DNA is TGTGCCAGCAGTCCAGGGCCCTACGAGCAGTACTTC. Translated: CASSPGPYEQYF.

CDR3 region: CASSPGPRRAPDTQYF. The DNA for the CDR3 is TGCGCCAGCAGTCCCGGCCCTCGGAGGGCCCCAGATACGCAGTATTTT. The chain employs TRBV5-1 and TRBJ2-3; D perhaps matches TRBD2 (6 bases). V gave up 5 bases and J gave up 4 bases, with 20 bases separating them. This CDR3 is built from 16 residues. Germline CDR1 reads SGHRS; CDR2 reads YFSETQ.